The 26 T cell receptor beta chains listed next were all sequenced from one sample in a study of T cells after yellow fever vaccination. From the 5' RACE reads, TCRdb called clonotypes with MiXCR, one entry per CDR3 protein. Among about 230,000 distinct CDR3 sequences listed, around 6.7% were seen once. Sequencing was performed on CD4+ T cells sorted from PBMCs, taken on the day of the yellow fever booster vaccination. These receptors were collected from a man aged 25 to 45 who received the YFV17D yellow fever vaccine.

In its sample, this clonotype was seen a few times. V usage is TRBV20-1 and J usage is TRBJ1-5, with D possibly being TRBD1 (5 bases). Germline V gene sequence: CDR1 DFQATT, CDR2 SNEGSKA (reference sequence). The CDR3 sequence is 15 residues long. With 6 bases removed from V and 0 bases from J, the gap between germline ends came to 15 bases. The CDR3, as DNA: TGCAGTGCAGCCTCGACAGCATATAGCAATCAGCCCCAGCATTTT. Translating it yields CSAASTAYSNQPQHF.

This clonotype was picked up many times. J is TRBJ1-2 and V is TRBV29-1; 7 positions match TRBD1. CDR3 length: 12 residues. Germline lookup yields CDR1 SQVTM and CDR2 ANQGSEA. J gave up 4 bases and V 7 bases, and 6 bases lay outside the gene matches. The CDR3 sequence is CSGGDSSYGYTF. The CDR3 DNA reads as TGCAGCGGTGGGGACAGTTCCTATGGCTACACCTTC.

This chain joins TRBV2 and TRBJ2-1, with TRBD1 as a possible D gene (6 bases). Germline CDR1 is SNHLY and CDR2 is FYNNEI. Trimming left V 7 bases short and J 5 bases short, with 12 bases between. This CDR3 comprises 13 residues. CDR3 in amino acids: CASIARGNNEQFF. In DNA, the CDR3 is TGTGCCAGCATCGCCAGGGGAAACAATGAGCAGTTCTTC.

This clonotype was seen ten or more times. The chain has TRBV7-3 and TRBJ2-2, with 12 nucleotides matching TRBD2. Germline V CDR1 and CDR2: SGHTA, FQGTGA. V lost 5 bases and J lost 5; bases outside the gene matches: 3. The CDR3 spans 15 residues. CDR3 in amino acids: CASSLGLAGTGELFF. CDR3 bases: TGTGCCAGCAGCCTTGGACTAGCGGGAACCGGGGAGCTGTTTTTT.

The CDR3 nucleotides read TGCGCCAGCAGGGGGGACGTTGAAGGACCCCAGCATTTT. It is translated as CASRGDVEGPQHF. This chain joins TRBV5-1 and TRBJ1-5; D may be TRBD1 (5 bases). Germline V CDR1 and CDR2: SGHRS, YFSETQ. This CDR3 comprises 13 residues. Trimming stripped 5 bases from V and 10 bases from J, with 16 bases between. Drawing the rest from reference TRBV5-1 and TRBJ1-5, the complete variable domain is KAGVTQTPRYLIKTRGQQVTLSCSPISGHRSVSWYQQTPGQGLQFLFEYFSETQRNKGNFPGRFSGRQFSNSRSEMNVSTLELGDSALYLCASRGDVEGPQHFGDGTRLSIL.

This clonotype was observed a few times. This chain uses TRBV5-1 with TRBJ1-5; no reliable D call. Trimming took 4 bases from V and 4 from J, leaving 12 bases between them. The CDR3 consists of 14 residues. Per germline, CDR1 SGHRS and CDR2 YFSETQ. CDR3 bases: TGCGCCAGCAGCCTAAGCTGGGGTAATCAGCCCCAGCATTTT. This gives the protein CASSLSWGNQPQHF.

This clonotype was detected ten times or more. CDR3 sequence (DNA): TGTGCCAGTAGTAAGGGACAGGGGAATGAGCAGTTCTTC. This translates into CASSKGQGNEQFF. The gene calls are TRBV19 and TRBJ2-1, with 10 bases that match TRBD1. J gave up 7 bases and V 4 bases, and 1 base lay outside the gene matches. From germline, CDR1 is LNHDA and CDR2 SQIVND (reference sequence). The CDR3 sequence is 13 residues long.

This clonotype was seen a few times. This chain joins TRBV20-1 and TRBJ2-2, with TRBD2 matching 7 bases. Germline lookup yields CDR1 DFQATT and CDR2 SNEGSKA (reference sequence). The ends lost 3 bases at V and 1 base at J; junction bases unmatched: 5. The CDR3 extends over 15 amino acids. CDR3 amino acids: CSASRVAGNTGELFF. Here the CDR3 DNA reads TGCAGTGCTAGTAGGGTAGCGGGGAACACCGGGGAGCTGTTTTTT.

Turning to this clonotype: This clone may be a read error of a much larger clone one base away. The chain uses TRBV5-1 and TRBJ2-5; D gene uncertain. CDR3 length: 14 residues. The V gene's germline CDR1 is SGHRS and CDR2 YFSETQ. The CDR3 protein is CASSLEGSQETLYF. In DNA form, the CDR3 reads TGCGCCAGCAGCTTGGAGGGCAGCCAAGAGACCCTGTACTTC.

The chain links TRBV20-1 to TRBJ2-1; TRBD2 might be the D (5 bases). The CDR3 runs to 14 residues. Trimming removed 0 bases at V and 4 bases at J, with 10 bases between. The germline gives CDR1 DFQATT, CDR2 SNEGSKA (reference sequence). CDR3 residues: CSARDPRAYNEQFF. CDR3 nucleotides: TGCAGTGCTAGAGATCCGCGGGCGTACAATGAGCAGTTCTTC.

The chain carries TRBV7-2 and TRBJ2-7; D call uncertain. Germline CDR1 SGHTA, CDR2 FQGNSA. Trimming removed 7 bases from V and 1 base from J, with 8 bases in between. The CDR3 sequence is 12 residues long. In nucleotides, the CDR3 is TGTGCCAGCACTCCCGTTTCCTACGAGCAGTACTTC. It translates to CASTPVSYEQYF.

This clonotype appeared many times. This chain links TRBV4-2 with TRBJ2-7; TRBD2 is a possible D gene (5 bases). The germline gives CDR1 LGHNA, CDR2 YNFKEQ. V was cut by 0 bases and J by 4 bases, with 13 bases left in between. The CDR3 is 15 residues long. CDR3 bases: TGTGCCAGCAGCCAAGATTCGGACTCCGCTTACGAGCAGTACTTC. It is translated as CASSQDSDSAYEQYF.

The sample holds many counts of this clonotype. This chain links TRBV12-3 or TRBV12-4 with TRBJ1-5; perhaps TRBD1 as D (6 bases). The V gene lost 6 bases and the J gene lost 3 bases, with 15 bases spanning the gap. The CDR3 totals 15 residues. In DNA form, the CDR3 reads TGTGCCAGCAGCCCTACAGGGTATAACAATCAGCCCCAGCATTTT. This encodes CASSPTGYNNQPQHF.

This clonotype has a count of ten or more. The chain links TRBV7-2 to TRBJ2-5; D not resolved. The CDR3 contains 14 residues. Germline V gene sequence: CDR1 SGHTA, CDR2 FQGNSA. V lost 3 bases and J 13 bases, leaving 21 bases between the germline ends. CDR3 in amino acids: CASSFLSQGQPGYF. The CDR3 DNA is TGTGCCAGCAGCTTCTTGTCCCAAGGCCAGCCAGGGTACTTC. The whole variable domain, filled in from reference TRBV7-2 and TRBJ2-5, reads GAGVSQSPSNKVTEKGKDVELRCDPISGHTALYWYRQSLGQGLEFLIYFQGNSAPDKSGLPSDRFSAERTGGSVSTLTIQRTQQEDSAVYLCASSFLSQGQPGYFGPGTRLLVL.

The sample holds a few counts of this clonotype. The genes are TRBV5-5 and TRBJ2-3, with 9 bases matching TRBD1. This CDR3 has 18 amino acids. Germline V gene lookup returns CDR1 SGHKS and CDR2 YYEKEE (reference sequence). The V segment lost 0 bases and the J segment 0 bases; nucleotides outside the gene matches: 8. CDR3 DNA sequence: TGTGCCAGCAGCTTGGGGGACAGGGTCCACAGAAGCACAGATACGCAGTATTTT. It translates to CASSLGDRVHRSTDTQYF. Supplemented by reference TRBV5-5 and TRBJ2-3, the full variable domain reads DAGVTQSPTHLIKTRGQQVTLRCSPISGHKSVSWYQQVLGQGPQFIFQYYEKEERGRGNFPDRFSARQFPNYSSELNVNALLLGDSALYLCASSLGDRVHRSTDTQYFGPGTRLTVL.

The rearrangement joins TRBV10-3 to TRBJ2-5; the D is unclear. Germline V lookup: CDR1 ENHRY, CDR2 SYGVKD. The V and J ends lost 6 bases and 1 base respectively, with 9 bases between them. The CDR3 has 13 residues. CDR3 DNA sequence: TGTGCCATCAGGGGCGGCCGCCAAGAGACCCAGTACTTC. Translated: CAIRGGRQETQYF.

This clonotype was recorded a few times. The V gene is TRBV28, the J gene TRBJ2-5; 8 bases are shared with TRBD2. Germline V gives CDR1 MDHEN, CDR2 SYDVKM. This CDR3 has 14 residues. The ends lost 6 bases at V and 5 bases at J; junction bases unmatched: 8. CDR3 in amino acids: CASSLGRGRETQYF. The CDR3 DNA reads as TGTGCCAGCAGCCTCGGGAGGGGAAGGGAGACCCAGTACTTC.

This clonotype showed up just a few times. CDR3 DNA sequence: TGTGCCAGCAGCGCAACTGAAGCGGGAGGGTCCTACGAGCAGTACTTC. Translated: CASSATEAGGSYEQYF. The chain recombines TRBV9 with TRBJ2-7; TRBD2 agrees at 10 bases. V was pared by 3 bases and J by 1 base, with 7 bases of the junction left unmatched. Germline assignment: CDR1 SGDLS and CDR2 YYNGEE. CDR3 length equals 16 residues.

The rearrangement links TRBV29-1 to TRBJ2-1; TRBD2 matches 10 bases. The junction had 9 bases not matched to a gene; V was cut back by 4 bases and J by 0 bases. This CDR3 contains 17 residues. Germline CDR1 and CDR2: SQVTM and ANQGSEA. The DNA of the CDR3 is TGCAGCGTTGGGTCAAGCGGGAGGGCCGACTCCTACAATGAGCAGTTCTTC. It encodes CSVGSSGRADSYNEQFF.

At least ten counts were recorded for this clonotype. CDR3 loop: CATSREGTAQETQYF. The DNA of the CDR3 is TGTGCCACCAGCAGAGAAGGGACAGCCCAAGAGACCCAGTACTTC. The chain joins TRBV15 to TRBJ2-5; 7 bases agree with TRBD1. The CDR3 totals 15 residues. Trimming cost V 0 bases and J 1 base; bases outside gene matches: 2. Germline V CDR1 and CDR2: LNHNV, YYDKDF (reference sequence). The full variable domain, completed using reference TRBV15 and TRBJ2-5, is DAMVIQNPRYQVTQFGKPVTLSCSQTLNHNVMYWYQQKSSQAPKLLFHYYDKDFNNEADTPDNFQSRRPNTSFCFLDIRSPGLGDTAMYLCATSREGTAQETQYFGPGTRLLVL.

The chain couples TRBV10-3 to TRBJ2-2; 8 bases are shared with TRBD1. Trimming took 0 bases from V and 6 from J; bases not matched to a gene: 6. Germline lookup yields CDR1 ENHRY and CDR2 SYGVKD. The CDR3 contains 16 residues. The CDR3 protein is CAISESRQGASGELFF. CDR3 nucleotides: TGTGCCATCAGTGAGTCGAGGCAGGGGGCCTCCGGGGAGCTGTTTTTT.

There are many counts of this clonotype. The chain combines TRBV20-1 with TRBJ2-3, with D hard to call. The germline V gene has CDR1 DFQATT and CDR2 SNEGSKA (reference sequence). Trimming took off 3 bases at V and 6 bases at J, with 10 bases between the two ends. The CDR3 is 12 residues long. CDR3 sequence: CSARVGMDTQYF. As DNA, the CDR3 is TGCAGTGCTAGGGTCGGTATGGATACGCAGTATTTT.

This clonotype has at least ten counts. The chain recombines TRBV9 with TRBJ2-2; D gene ambiguous. Per the germline V gene, CDR1 is SGDLS and CDR2 is YYNGEE. V was cut by 3 bases and J by 2 bases, with 5 bases left in between. The CDR3 sequence is 13 residues long. CDR3 sequence reads: CASSETNTGELFF. Here the CDR3 DNA reads TGTGCCAGCAGCGAGACCAACACCGGGGAGCTGTTTTTT.

The sample holds a few counts of this clonotype. The chain has TRBV18 and TRBJ2-5, with no clear D. The CDR3 consists of 12 residues. Between the trimmed V and J ends, which lost 6 bases and 5 bases, there was a span of 10 bases. Germline loops: CDR1 KGHSH, CDR2 LQKENI. The CDR3 spells CASSPSHETQYF. DNA of the CDR3: TGTGCCAGCTCCCCGTCTCATGAGACCCAGTACTTC.

The rearrangement links TRBV5-1 to TRBJ2-1; D is tentatively TRBD1 or TRBD2 (5 bases each). This CDR3 spans 15 amino acids. CDR1 is SGHRS, CDR2 YFSETQ, per germline. The germline V and J ends were trimmed by 4 bases and 7 bases, with 18 bases remaining between them. CDR3 loop: CASSLRPGQGNEQFF. As DNA, the CDR3 is TGCGCCAGCAGCCTCCGACCGGGGCAGGGAAATGAGCAGTTCTTC. Full variable domain (remainder filled in from reference TRBV5-1 and TRBJ2-1): KAGVTQTPRYLIKTRGQQVTLSCSPISGHRSVSWYQQTPGQGLQFLFEYFSETQRNKGNFPGRFSGRQFSNSRSEMNVSTLELGDSALYLCASSLRPGQGNEQFFGPGTRLTVL.

This clonotype was counted ten times or more. The chain joins TRBV20-1 to TRBJ2-5; D uncertain. V shed 5 bases and J shed 5 bases, with 9 bases lying between them. Per the germline V gene, CDR1 is DFQATT and CDR2 is SNEGSKA (reference sequence). This CDR3 is built from 11 residues. CDR3 sequence reads: CSAVNLETQYF. As DNA, the CDR3 is TGCAGTGCTGTGAACTTGGAGACCCAGTACTTC.